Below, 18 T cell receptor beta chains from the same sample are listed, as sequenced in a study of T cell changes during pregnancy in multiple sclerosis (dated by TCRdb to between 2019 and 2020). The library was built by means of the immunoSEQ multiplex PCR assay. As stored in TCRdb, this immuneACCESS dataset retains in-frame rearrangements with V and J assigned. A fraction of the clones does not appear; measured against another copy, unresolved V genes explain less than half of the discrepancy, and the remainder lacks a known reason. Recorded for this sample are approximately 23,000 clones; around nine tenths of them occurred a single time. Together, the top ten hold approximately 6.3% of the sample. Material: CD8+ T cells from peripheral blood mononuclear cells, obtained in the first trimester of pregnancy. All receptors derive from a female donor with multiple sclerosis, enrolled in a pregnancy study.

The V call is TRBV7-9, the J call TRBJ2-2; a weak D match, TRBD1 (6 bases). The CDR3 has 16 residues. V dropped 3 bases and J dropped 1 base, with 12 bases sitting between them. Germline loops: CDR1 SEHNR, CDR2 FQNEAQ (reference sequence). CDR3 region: CASSLIGGRNTGELFF. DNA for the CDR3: TGTGCCAGCAGCTTGATAGGGGGTAGGAACACCGGGGAGCTGTTTTTT.

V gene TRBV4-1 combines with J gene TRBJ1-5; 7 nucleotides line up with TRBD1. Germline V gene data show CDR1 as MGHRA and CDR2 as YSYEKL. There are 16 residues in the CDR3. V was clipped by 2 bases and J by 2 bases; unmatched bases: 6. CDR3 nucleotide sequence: TGCGCCAGCAGCCAATGGGGGACAGCGGGCAATCAGCCCCAGCATTTT. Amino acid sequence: CASSQWGTAGNQPQHF.

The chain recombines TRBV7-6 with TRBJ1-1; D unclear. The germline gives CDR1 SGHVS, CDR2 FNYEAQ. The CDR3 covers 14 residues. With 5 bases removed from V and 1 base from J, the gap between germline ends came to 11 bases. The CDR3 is CASSRSGSNTEAFF. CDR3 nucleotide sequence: TGTGCCAGCAGCCGGAGTGGGTCGAACACTGAAGCTTTCTTT.

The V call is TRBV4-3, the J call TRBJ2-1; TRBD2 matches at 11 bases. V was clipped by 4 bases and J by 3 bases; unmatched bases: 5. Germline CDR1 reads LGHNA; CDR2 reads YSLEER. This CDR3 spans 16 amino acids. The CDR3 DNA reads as TGCGCCAGCAGCCTCCAAACTAGCGGGAGCTACAATGAGCAGTTCTTC. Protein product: CASSLQTSGSYNEQFF.

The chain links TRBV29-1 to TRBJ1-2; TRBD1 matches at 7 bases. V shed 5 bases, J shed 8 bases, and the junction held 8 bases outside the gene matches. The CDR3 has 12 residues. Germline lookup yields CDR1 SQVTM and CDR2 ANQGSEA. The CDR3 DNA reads TGCAGCGTTCCGCGACAGGGCTCCGGCTACACCTTC. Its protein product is CSVPRQGSGYTF.

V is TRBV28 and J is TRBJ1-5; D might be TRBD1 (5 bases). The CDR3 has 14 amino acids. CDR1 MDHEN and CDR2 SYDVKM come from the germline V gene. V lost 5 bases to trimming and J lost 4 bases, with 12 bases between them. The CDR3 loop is CASSGRAGNQPQHF. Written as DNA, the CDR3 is TGTGCCAGCAGTGGGCGTGCAGGGAATCAGCCCCAGCATTTT. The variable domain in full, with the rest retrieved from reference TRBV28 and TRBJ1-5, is DVKVTQSSRYLVKRTGEKVFLECVQDMDHENMFWYRQDPGLGLRLIYFSYDVKMKEKGDIPEGYSVSREKKERFSLILESASTNQTSMYLCASSGRAGNQPQHFGDGTRLSIL.

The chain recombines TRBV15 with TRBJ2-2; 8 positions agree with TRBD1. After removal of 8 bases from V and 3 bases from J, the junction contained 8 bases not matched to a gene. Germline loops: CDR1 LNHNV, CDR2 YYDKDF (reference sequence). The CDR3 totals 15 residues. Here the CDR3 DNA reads TGTGCCACCCAAAGGCAGGGGGCGGACACCGGGGAGCTGTTTTTT. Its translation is CATQRQGADTGELFF.

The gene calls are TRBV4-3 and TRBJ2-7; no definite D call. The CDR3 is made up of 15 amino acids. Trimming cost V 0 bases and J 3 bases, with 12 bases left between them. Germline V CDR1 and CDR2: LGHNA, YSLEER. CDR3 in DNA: TGCGCCAGCAGCCAAGATTGGAGTGAGAGCTACGAGCAGTACTTC. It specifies CASSQDWSESYEQYF.

The CDR3 protein is CASSLGANIQYF. In nucleotides, the CDR3 is TGTGCCAGCAGCTTGGGGGCAAACATTCAGTACTTC. The chain combines TRBV5-6 with TRBJ2-4; D gene uncertain. V was pared by 0 bases and J by 6 bases, with 4 bases between. Germline CDR1 SGHDT, CDR2 YYEEEE. CDR3 length equals 12 residues.

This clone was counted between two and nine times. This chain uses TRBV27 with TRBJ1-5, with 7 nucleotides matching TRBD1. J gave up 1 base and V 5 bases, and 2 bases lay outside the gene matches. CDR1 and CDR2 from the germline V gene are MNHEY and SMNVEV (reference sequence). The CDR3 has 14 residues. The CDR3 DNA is TGTGCCAGCAGTCCAGGGGGGAGCAATCAGCCCCAGCATTTT. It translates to CASSPGGSNQPQHF.

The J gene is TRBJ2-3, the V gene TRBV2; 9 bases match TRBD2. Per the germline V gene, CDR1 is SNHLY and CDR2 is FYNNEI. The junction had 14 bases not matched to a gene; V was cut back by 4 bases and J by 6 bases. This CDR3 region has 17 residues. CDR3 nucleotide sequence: TGTGCCAGCAGTGTTAAGATTGAGCGGGAGGTGCTCGATACGCAGTATTTT. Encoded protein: CASSVKIEREVLDTQYF.

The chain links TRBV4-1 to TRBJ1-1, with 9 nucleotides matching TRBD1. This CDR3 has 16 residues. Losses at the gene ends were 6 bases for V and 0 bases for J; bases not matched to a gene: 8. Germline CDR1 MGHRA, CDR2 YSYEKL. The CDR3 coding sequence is TGCGCCAGCAGTTTGAATTGGGACAGGGTGAACACTGAAGCTTTCTTT. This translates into CASSLNWDRVNTEAFF.

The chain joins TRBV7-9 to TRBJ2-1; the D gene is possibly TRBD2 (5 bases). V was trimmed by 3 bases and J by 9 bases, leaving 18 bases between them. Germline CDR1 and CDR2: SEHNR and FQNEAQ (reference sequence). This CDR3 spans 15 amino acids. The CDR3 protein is CASSFLSGYPPEQFF. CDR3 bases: TGTGCCAGCAGCTTTCTCTCGGGGTACCCTCCTGAGCAGTTCTTC.

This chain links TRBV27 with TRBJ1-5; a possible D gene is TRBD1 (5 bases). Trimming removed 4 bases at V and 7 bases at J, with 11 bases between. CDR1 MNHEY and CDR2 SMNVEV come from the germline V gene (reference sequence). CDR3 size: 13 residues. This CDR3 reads CASSSSGKQPQHF. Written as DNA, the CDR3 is TGTGCCAGCAGTTCCTCAGGGAAGCAGCCCCAGCATTTT.

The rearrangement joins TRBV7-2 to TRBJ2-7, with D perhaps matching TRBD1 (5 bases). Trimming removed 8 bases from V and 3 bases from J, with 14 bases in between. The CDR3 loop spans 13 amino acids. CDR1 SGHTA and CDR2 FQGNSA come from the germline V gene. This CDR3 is CASGEGVDYEQYF. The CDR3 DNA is TGTGCCAGCGGGGAAGGGGTGGACTACGAGCAGTACTTC.

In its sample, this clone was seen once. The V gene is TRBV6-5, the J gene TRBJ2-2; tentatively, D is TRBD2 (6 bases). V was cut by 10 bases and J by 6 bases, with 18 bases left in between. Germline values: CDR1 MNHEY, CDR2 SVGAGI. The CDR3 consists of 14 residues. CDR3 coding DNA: TGTGCCACCATACGACTAGAACGGGCCGGGGAGCTGTTTTTT. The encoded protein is CATIRLERAGELFF.

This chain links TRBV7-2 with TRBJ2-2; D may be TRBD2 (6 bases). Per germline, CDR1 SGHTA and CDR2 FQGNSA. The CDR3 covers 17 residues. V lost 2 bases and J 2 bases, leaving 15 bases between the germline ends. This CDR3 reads CASSLRRSGVNTGELFF. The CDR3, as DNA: TGTGCCAGCAGCTTACGTCGGTCGGGAGTCAACACCGGGGAGCTGTTTTTT.

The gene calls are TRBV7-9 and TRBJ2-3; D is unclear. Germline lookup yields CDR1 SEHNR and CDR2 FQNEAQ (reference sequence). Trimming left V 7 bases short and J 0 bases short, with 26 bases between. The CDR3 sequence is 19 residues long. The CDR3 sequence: CASTGSMVRFGSSTDTQYF. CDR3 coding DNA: TGTGCCAGCACTGGGTCGATGGTCCGTTTCGGGTCGAGCACAGATACGCAGTATTTT.